The rows below give T cell receptor beta chains drawn from one sample of a study of T cells after yellow fever vaccination. MiXCR, run by TCRdb on the 5' RACE reads, gives a single entry per CDR3 protein. The sample yields about 550,000 distinct CDR3 sequences, less than 20% seen once. This specimen consisted of PBMCs, obtained 15 days after the yellow fever booster vaccination. These receptors all stem from a man under 40 who received the YFV17D yellow fever vaccine. Both conserved end residues are part of each CDR3. D genes are given only for firm matches. Expanded clones get a size class; other rows say once, few or many, or leave the size out.

clone size: few; D gene: TRBD2; J gene: TRBJ2-3; V gene: TRBV12-3/TRBV12-4; CDR3 protein: CASSPQAGVTDTQYF
clone size: few; D gene: -; J gene: TRBJ2-5; V gene: TRBV7-9; CDR3 protein: CASGRRKETQYF
clone size: -; D gene: TRBD2; J gene: TRBJ2-7; V gene: TRBV5-1; CDR3 protein: CASRKGLQYEQYF
clone size: few; D gene: -; J gene: TRBJ1-2; V gene: TRBV20-1; CDR3 protein: CSARDLAVGYTF
clone size: -; D gene: -; J gene: TRBJ2-3; V gene: TRBV4-3; CDR3 protein: CASSLTAETDTQYF
clone size: -; D gene: -; J gene: TRBJ2-3; V gene: TRBV3-1; CDR3 protein: CASSPARTVRPDTQYF
clone size: -; D gene: -; J gene: TRBJ2-1; V gene: TRBV20-1; CDR3 protein: CSASRQTGGPFF
clone size: -; D gene: -; J gene: TRBJ2-3; V gene: TRBV5-4; CDR3 protein: CASSPEGQATQYF
clone size: -; D gene: TRBD2; J gene: TRBJ2-2; V gene: TRBV5-1; CDR3 protein: CASTLAGASGELFF
clone size: -; D gene: -; J gene: TRBJ2-1; V gene: TRBV20-1; CDR3 protein: CSAEGEGRKFF
clone size: -; D gene: -; J gene: TRBJ2-1; V gene: TRBV25-1; CDR3 protein: CASSPGHLLNEQFF
clone size: -; D gene: TRBD1; J gene: TRBJ2-1; V gene: TRBV9; CDR3 protein: CASSVGQGTYNEQFF
clone size: -; D gene: -; J gene: TRBJ2-1; V gene: TRBV15; CDR3 protein: CATSRAGSYNEQFF
clone size: -; D gene: -; J gene: TRBJ2-1; V gene: TRBV4-1; CDR3 protein: CASSWQGREQFF
clone size: many; D gene: -; J gene: TRBJ2-7; V gene: TRBV7-2; CDR3 protein: CASSFRTGDEQYF
clone size: many; D gene: -; J gene: TRBJ1-1; V gene: TRBV10-3; CDR3 protein: CAIREGGALPAFF
clone size: few; D gene: -; J gene: TRBJ2-1; V gene: TRBV27; CDR3 protein: CASSHDQSSYNEQFF
clone size: once; D gene: -; J gene: TRBJ1-2; V gene: TRBV7-6; CDR3 protein: CASSLGSSAVVYGYTF
clone size: few; D gene: -; J gene: TRBJ2-1; V gene: TRBV11-2; CDR3 protein: CASSVSGTDVQFF
clone size: few; D gene: -; J gene: TRBJ2-5; V gene: TRBV7-2; CDR3 protein: CASSLVPARWETQYF
clone size: -; D gene: -; J gene: TRBJ1-1; V gene: TRBV5-1; CDR3 protein: CASSLGGRMAEAFF
clone size: few; D gene: TRBD2; J gene: TRBJ2-2; V gene: TRBV6-5; CDR3 protein: CASTPLPRPAGAGELFF
clone size: -; D gene: -; J gene: TRBJ1-1; V gene: TRBV6-1; CDR3 protein: CASSATRVLNTEAFF
clone size: -; D gene: TRBD2; J gene: TRBJ2-3; V gene: TRBV30; CDR3 protein: CAWRTSGNVPTDTQYF
clone size: few; D gene: -; J gene: TRBJ2-5; V gene: TRBV20-1; CDR3 protein: CSATFQQETQYF
clone size: once; D gene: TRBD2; J gene: TRBJ2-7; V gene: TRBV20-1; CDR3 protein: CSAYRTSGSYEQYF
clone size: few; D gene: -; J gene: TRBJ1-2; V gene: TRBV20-1; CDR3 protein: CSAPNPSVDYGYTF
clone size: few; D gene: TRBD2; J gene: TRBJ2-2; V gene: TRBV9; CDR3 protein: CASTAGNTGELFF
clone size: -; D gene: -; J gene: TRBJ2-3; V gene: TRBV20-1; CDR3 protein: CSASSRSGSERRSSDTQYF
clone size: few; D gene: -; J gene: TRBJ2-1; V gene: TRBV21-1; CDR3 protein: CASPSSREPLNEQFF
clone size: -; D gene: TRBD1; J gene: TRBJ2-1; V gene: TRBV4-3; CDR3 protein: CASSQETGGEQFF
clone size: -; D gene: -; J gene: TRBJ2-7; V gene: TRBV20-1; CDR3 protein: CSAILTTEIEQYF
clone size: -; D gene: -; J gene: TRBJ2-2; V gene: TRBV5-1; CDR3 protein: CASSRLLNTGELFF
clone size: -; D gene: TRBD1; J gene: TRBJ2-1; V gene: TRBV10-3; CDR3 protein: CAISESQAQGADGEQFF
clone size: -; D gene: -; J gene: TRBJ2-1; V gene: TRBV21-1; CDR3 protein: CARRFLAGAYNEQFF
clone size: -; D gene: TRBD2; J gene: TRBJ2-5; V gene: TRBV5-1; CDR3 protein: CASSLVVAGGQETQYF
clone size: few; D gene: TRBD1; J gene: TRBJ1-2; V gene: TRBV29-1; CDR3 protein: CSVVGTEYGYTF
clone size: once; D gene: -; J gene: TRBJ2-7; V gene: TRBV7-3; CDR3 protein: CASSLTSGREQYF
clone size: -; D gene: TRBD1; J gene: TRBJ2-3; V gene: TRBV7-2; CDR3 protein: CASSSWTGTQYF
clone size: -; D gene: -; J gene: TRBJ2-7; V gene: TRBV7-6; CDR3 protein: CASSLASDRPDEQYF
clone size: many; D gene: -; J gene: TRBJ2-1; V gene: TRBV3-1; CDR3 protein: CASSQVSNEQFF
clone size: -; D gene: -; J gene: TRBJ2-1; V gene: TRBV7-6; CDR3 protein: CASARTPTLGTSYNEQFF
clone size: -; D gene: -; J gene: TRBJ1-5; V gene: TRBV5-4; CDR3 protein: CASSLSYDQPQHF
clone size: -; D gene: TRBD2; J gene: TRBJ2-7; V gene: TRBV27; CDR3 protein: CASSLSRPLLAGGPGEQYF
clone size: -; D gene: TRBD2; J gene: TRBJ2-7; V gene: TRBV12-3/TRBV12-4; CDR3 protein: CASSFPALGLAGVLISYEQYF
clone size: -; D gene: TRBD2; J gene: TRBJ2-1; V gene: TRBV10-2; CDR3 protein: CASSESNVGGRGYYNEQFF
clone size: -; D gene: -; J gene: TRBJ2-3; V gene: TRBV7-2; CDR3 protein: CASSYRDHTDTQYF
clone size: -; D gene: TRBD1; J gene: TRBJ1-2; V gene: TRBV7-2; CDR3 protein: CASRGQNYVGYTF